This TCR beta chain stems from a study of long-term antiretroviral therapy in people with HIV. Study findings and constraints: ART was followed by higher diversity that remained below transplant donor controls.

Cryopreserved PBMC numbered roughly 1-10 million per sample before DNA extraction. CDR1 MNHEY and CDR2 SVGAGI come from the germline V gene. V gave up 2 bases and J gave up 7 bases, with 9 bases separating them. This CDR3 has 14 residues. Comments on this clone: What it binds is unknown.

At the survey level, the v3.0 immunoSEQ assay was run. Profiled with immunoSEQ multiplex PCR; TCRdb holds only in-frame clones, not every one. The table shows 40,000 to 45,000 clones, with 90% to 95% occurring only once. The TCR originated in a woman between 45 and 60 years old with HIV. The chain uses TRBV6-5 and TRBJ1-6, with a weak D call TRBD1 (6 bases). Material: unsorted PBMCs, obtained 3.7 years after starting antiretroviral therapy. CDR3 in DNA: TGTGCCAGCAGTTACGGGGGCTTAAATTCACCCCTCCACTTT. As protein: CASSYGGLNSPLHF.